The 8 T cell receptor beta chains reported below all come from one sample, sequenced in a study of CXCR3-negative and CXCR3-positive naive CD8 T cells. Overall study results and limits: Naive CXCR3-positive cells had TRB CDR3s more hydrophobic than those of CXCR3-negative naive cells.

All TRB cDNA libraries came from 5' RACE performed with UMI labels. TCRdb reprocessed the 5' RACE reads and keeps a single row for each CDR3 protein, giving no DNA. The record lists around 120,000 distinct CDR3 sequences, of which the ten most abundant hold 0.59%. Antigens of these TCRs are unknown. Material: naive CXCR3+ CD8+ T cells from blood. Subset specified: CD45RO-CCR7+CD27+CD95- naive CD8+ T cells expressing CXCR3 (TNR3+). The receptor source for this set is a human donor in good health. Some clones in this sample may be carry-over from other donors' samples.

CDR3 in amino acids: CASSPEPPGLAGSSSYNEQFF. The chain is built from TRBV5-1 and TRBJ2-1; the TCRdb call, TRBD2, lacks DNA for checking. Looked up from germline, CDR1 is SGHRS and CDR2 is YFSETQ. The CDR3 consists of 21 residues.

The chain carries TRBV21-1 and TRBJ2-7; TCRdb reports TRBD1, a call that lacks DNA to check it against. TRBV21-1 is a pseudogene. This CDR3 comprises 14 residues. CDR3 protein: CASSKSNRGDEQYF.

CDR3 region: CASSQDGRLPNEQFF. The chain uses TRBV4-3 and TRBJ2-1; no DNA is available, so the TRBD1 call from TCRdb remains unchecked. CDR1 and CDR2 (germline): LGHNA, YSLEER. The CDR3 runs to 15 residues.

This chain links TRBV7-9 with TRBJ2-7; with no DNA, the TCRdb D assignment of TRBD1 cannot be verified. Germline assignment: CDR1 SEHNR and CDR2 FQNEAQ (reference sequence). The CDR3 consists of 13 residues. CDR3: CASSGQGSYEQYF.

The rearrangement joins TRBV5-6 to TRBJ2-7; the D gene TCRdb calls, TRBD2, cannot be checked with no DNA. The CDR3 length is 14 residues. Germline CDR1 and CDR2: SGHDT and YYEEEE. CDR3 region: CASRPGLSYHEQYF. Complete variable domain (other parts from reference TRBV5-6 and TRBJ2-7): DAGVTQSPTHLIKTRGQQVTLRCSPKSGHDTVSWYQQALGQGPQFIFQYYEEEERQRGNFPDRFSGHQFPNYSSELNVNALLLGDSALYLCASRPGLSYHEQYFGPGTRLTVT.

The chain recombines TRBV6-2 or TRBV6-3 with TRBJ2-7. Germline V gene sequence: CDR1 MNHEY, CDR2 SVGEGT. This CDR3 has 12 amino acids. CDR3 loop: CASSYEWSEQYF.

The rearrangement links TRBV4-1 to TRBJ1-5; absent DNA, TCRdb's TRBD1 call cannot be checked. The germline gives CDR1 MGHRA, CDR2 YSYEKL. The CDR3 totals 17 residues. CDR3 loop: CASSQTQGSIGGQPQHF.

The chain is built from TRBV12-3 or TRBV12-4 and TRBJ2-7; TCRdb's D call, TRBD1, is unchecked because there is no DNA. The CDR3 has 14 amino acids. The CDR3 protein is CASSQTDRGNEQYF.